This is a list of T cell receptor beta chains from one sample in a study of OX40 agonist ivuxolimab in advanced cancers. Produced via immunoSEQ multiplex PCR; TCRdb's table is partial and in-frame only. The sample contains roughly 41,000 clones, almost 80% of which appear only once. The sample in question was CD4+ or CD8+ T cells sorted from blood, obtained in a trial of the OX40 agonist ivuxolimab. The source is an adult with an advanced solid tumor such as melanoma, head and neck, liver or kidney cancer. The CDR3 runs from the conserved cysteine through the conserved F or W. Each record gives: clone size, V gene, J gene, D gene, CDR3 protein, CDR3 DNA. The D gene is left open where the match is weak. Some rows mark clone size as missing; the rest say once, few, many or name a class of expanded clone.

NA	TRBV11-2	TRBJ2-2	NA	CASSLAGELFF	TGTGCCAGCAGCTTAGCCGGGGAGCTGTTTTTT
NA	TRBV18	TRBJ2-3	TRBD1	CASSGAGTGTDTQYF	TGTGCCAGCTCCGGGGCCGGGACAGGGACAGATACGCAGTATTTT
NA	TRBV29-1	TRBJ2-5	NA	CSVVSQETQYF	TGCAGCGTTGTCAGTCAAGAGACCCAGTACTTC
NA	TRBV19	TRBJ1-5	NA	CATRSGVNSNQPQHF	TGTGCCACCCGATCCGGGGTTAATAGCAATCAGCCCCAGCATTTT
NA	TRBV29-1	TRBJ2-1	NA	CSVEEKSSNNEQFF	TGCAGCGTTGAGGAAAAGAGCTCTAACAATGAGCAGTTCTTC
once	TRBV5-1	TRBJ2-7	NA	CASSLGSRVGLYEQYF	TGCGCCAGCAGCTTGGGGTCCCGGGTGGGCCTTTACGAGCAGTACTTC
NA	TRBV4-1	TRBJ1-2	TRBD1	CASSQDDRGVDDYTF	TGCGCCAGCAGCCAAGACGACAGGGGAGTGGATGACTACACCTTC
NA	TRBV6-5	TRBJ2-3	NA	CASSTPGDTQYF	TGTGCCAGCAGTACCCCGGGGGATACGCAGTATTTT
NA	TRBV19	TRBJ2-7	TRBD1	CASSPGQAIFYGEQYF	TGTGCCAGTAGTCCCGGACAGGCAATTTTTTACGGCGAGCAGTACTTC
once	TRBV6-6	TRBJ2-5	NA	CASSLGTRDRQETQYF	TGTGCCAGCAGCCTCGGGACAAGGGACCGCCAAGAGACCCAGTACTTC
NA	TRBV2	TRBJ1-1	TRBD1	CAGNRGRGGNTEAFF	TGTGCCGGCAACAGGGGGCGAGGAGGAAACACTGAAGCTTTCTTT
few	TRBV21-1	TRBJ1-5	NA	CASSPYSGLPCDQPQHF	TGTGCCAGCAGCCCCTACTCGGGACTGCCTTGCGATCAGCCCCAGCATTTT
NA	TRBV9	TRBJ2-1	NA	CASSVHLANYDEQFF	TGTGCCAGCAGCGTACACCTAGCTAACTACGATGAGCAGTTCTTC
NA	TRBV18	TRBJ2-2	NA	CASSPRLVTDTGELFF	TGTGCCAGCTCACCACGGCTAGTTACGGACACCGGGGAGCTGTTTTTT
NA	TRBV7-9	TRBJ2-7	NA	CASSFSHSGYEQYF	TGTGCCAGCAGCTTCAGCCATAGCGGCTACGAGCAGTACTTC
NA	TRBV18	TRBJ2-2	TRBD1	CASSPQGAAGELFF	TGTGCCAGCTCTCCTCAGGGGGCCGCCGGGGAGCTGTTTTTT
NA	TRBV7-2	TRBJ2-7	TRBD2	CASSFGLAYEQYF	TGTGCCAGCAGCTTTGGACTAGCCTACGAGCAGTACTTC
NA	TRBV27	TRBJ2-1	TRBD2	CASTLTGTIGNEQFF	TGTGCCAGCACCCTAACGGGGACTATAGGTAATGAGCAGTTCTTC
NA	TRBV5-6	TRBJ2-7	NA	CASSPGLATYEQYF	TGTGCCAGCAGCCCGGGACTCGCTACCTACGAGCAGTACTTC
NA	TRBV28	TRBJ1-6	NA	CASSLPQGGSPLHF	TGTGCCAGCAGTTTACCACAGGGAGGCTCACCCCTCCACTTT
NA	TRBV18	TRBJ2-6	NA	CASSPQNSGANVLTF	TGTGCCAGCTCACCACAGAACTCTGGGGCCAACGTCCTGACTTTC
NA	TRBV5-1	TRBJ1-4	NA	CASSFEPGHPTNEKLFF	TGCGCCAGCAGCTTTGAACCGGGACATCCAACTAATGAAAAACTGTTTTTT
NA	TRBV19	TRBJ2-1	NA	CASSIASDPYNEQFF	TGTGCCAGTAGTATAGCTAGCGACCCCTACAATGAGCAGTTCTTC
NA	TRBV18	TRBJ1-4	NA	CASSPGQGGEKLFF	TGTGCCAGCTCACCAGGGCAGGGCGGTGAAAAACTGTTTTTT
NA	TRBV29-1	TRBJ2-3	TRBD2	CSPFLPSGWTDTQYF	TGCAGCCCCTTCCTCCCTAGCGGGTGGACAGATACGCAGTATTTT
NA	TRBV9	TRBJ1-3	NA	CASSAGHLDSGNTIYF	TGTGCCAGCAGCGCCGGACACTTGGATTCTGGAAACACCATATATTTT
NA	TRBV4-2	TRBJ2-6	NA	CASSWELNVLTF	TGTGCCAGCAGCTGGGAGCTCAACGTCCTGACTTTC
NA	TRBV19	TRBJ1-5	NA	CASSMEGFQPQHF	TGTGCCAGTAGTATGGAGGGGTTTCAGCCCCAGCATTTT
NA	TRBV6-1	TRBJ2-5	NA	CASRGWQETQYF	TGTGCCAGCCGGGGCTGGCAAGAGACCCAGTACTTC
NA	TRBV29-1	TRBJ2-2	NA	CSVERDMAGELFF	TGCAGCGTTGAACGGGATATGGCCGGGGAGCTGTTTTTT
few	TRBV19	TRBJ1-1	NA	CASRKHETNTEAFF	TGTGCCAGTAGAAAGCACGAGACGAACACTGAAGCTTTCTTT
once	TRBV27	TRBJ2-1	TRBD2	CASSSGTAGGNEQFF	TGTGCCAGCAGTTCCGGGACTGCGGGGGGGAATGAGCAGTTCTTC
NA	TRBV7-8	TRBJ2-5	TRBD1	CASSLGAGGRETQYF	TGTGCCAGCAGCTTAGGGGCAGGGGGTCGGGAGACCCAGTACTTC
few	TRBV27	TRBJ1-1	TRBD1	CASSITSGGEAFF	TGTGCCAGCAGCATAACTTCAGGGGGTGAAGCTTTCTTT
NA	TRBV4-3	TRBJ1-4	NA	CASSQDSTGTLFF	TGCGCCAGCAGCCAAGATAGTACAGGGACACTGTTTTTT
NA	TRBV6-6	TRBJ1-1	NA	CASSYSGQPAEAFF	TGTGCCAGCAGTTACTCCGGACAGCCGGCTGAAGCTTTCTTT
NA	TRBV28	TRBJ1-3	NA	CASSGNTIYF	TGTGCCAGCAGTGGGAACACCATATATTTT
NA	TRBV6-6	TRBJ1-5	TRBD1	CASTQTRGNQPQHF	TGTGCCAGCACCCAAACCAGGGGGAATCAGCCCCAGCATTTT
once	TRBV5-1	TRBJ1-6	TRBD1	CASSRSTGENSPLHF	TGCGCCAGCAGCCGATCGACAGGGGAAAATTCACCCCTCCACTTT
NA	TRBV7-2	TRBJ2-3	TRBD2	CASSLLSLAGDGTDTQYF	TGTGCCAGCAGCTTACTATCACTAGCGGGGGACGGCACAGATACGCAGTATTTT